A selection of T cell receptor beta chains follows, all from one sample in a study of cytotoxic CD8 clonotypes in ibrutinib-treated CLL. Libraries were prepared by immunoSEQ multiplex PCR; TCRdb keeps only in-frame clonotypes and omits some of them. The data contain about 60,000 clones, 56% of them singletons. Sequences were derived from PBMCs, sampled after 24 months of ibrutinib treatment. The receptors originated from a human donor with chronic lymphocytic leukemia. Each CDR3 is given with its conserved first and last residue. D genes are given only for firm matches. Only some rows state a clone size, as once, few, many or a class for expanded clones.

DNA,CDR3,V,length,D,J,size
TGCGCCAGCAGCCATAATACAGGGGAGGAAAACATTCAGTACTTC,CASSHNTGEENIQYF,TRBV5-1,15,NA,TRBJ2-4,NA
TGTGCCAGCAGTGTCGGGACAGGGGGTTACAACACCGGGGAGCTGTTTTTT,CASSVGTGGYNTGELFF,TRBV6-4,17,TRBD1,TRBJ2-2,NA
TGCGCCAGCAGCAGTGATCAAGGGGCTTGGGATACGCAGTATTTT,CASSSDQGAWDTQYF,TRBV5-1,15,NA,TRBJ2-3,NA
TGTGCCAGCAGCTTCGGACTAGTTTCAGATACGCAGTATTTT,CASSFGLVSDTQYF,TRBV5-6,14,TRBD2,TRBJ2-3,many
TGCGCCAGCAGCTCGAGAGGTTCCCGCACTAATGAAAAACTGTTTTTT,CASSSRGSRTNEKLFF,TRBV5-1,16,NA,TRBJ1-4,NA
TGTGCCAGCACCCGGGCCTCGGGGAACACTGAAGCTTTCTTT,CASTRASGNTEAFF,TRBV6-6,14,NA,TRBJ1-1,many
TGTGCCATCAGATCAAACAAACCACTAGCGGGGGTTTACACCGGGGAGCTGTTTTTT,CAIRSNKPLAGVYTGELFF,TRBV10-3,19,TRBD2,TRBJ2-2,many
TGTGCCAGCAGCTTAGGGGACAGGGAGCTAGTGAAGGATACGCAGTATTTT,CASSLGDRELVKDTQYF,TRBV13,17,TRBD1,TRBJ2-3,NA
TGTGCCAGCAGCTTAACACAGGGGCAGACCTACGAGCAGTACTTC,CASSLTQGQTYEQYF,TRBV5-4,15,TRBD1,TRBJ2-7,few
TGTGCCAGCAGCTTTCAGGGTGGGACTGAAGCTTTCTTT,CASSFQGGTEAFF,TRBV7-9,13,NA,TRBJ1-1,NA
TGTGCCAGCAGTATGTCTTTTTCGGGGGGCCCTTCCTACAATGAGCAGTTCTTC,CASSMSFSGGPSYNEQFF,TRBV28,18,NA,TRBJ2-1,once
TGTGCCAGTAACCCTAGCGGGCTTTATGAGCAGTTCTTC,CASNPSGLYEQFF,TRBV19,13,TRBD2,TRBJ2-1,NA
TGTGCCAGCTCACCATGGGGGGGATACGAGCAGTACTTC,CASSPWGGYEQYF,TRBV18,13,TRBD2,TRBJ2-7,once
TGTGCCAGCAGTAAGGGACTAGCGGGGTCAGATACGCAGTATTTT,CASSKGLAGSDTQYF,TRBV6-5,15,TRBD2,TRBJ2-3,NA
TGTGCCAGCCTCAGGGCCTCAAGGACCGGGGAGCTGTTTTTT,CASLRASRTGELFF,TRBV28,14,NA,TRBJ2-2,NA
TGCGCCAGCAGATCTTCGGTGGGACAGTTTAATGAAAAACTGTTTTTT,CASRSSVGQFNEKLFF,TRBV5-1,16,TRBD1,TRBJ1-4,NA
TGTGCCAGCAGAATCGACGGCCGGACTGAAGCTTTCTTT,CASRIDGRTEAFF,TRBV27,13,NA,TRBJ1-1,few
TGCGCCAGCAGCTTGGAAGGCCATGAGCAGTTCTTC,CASSLEGHEQFF,TRBV5-1,12,NA,TRBJ2-1,once
TGTGCCAGCAGCGTTGTGGGGGAGGGAAGCTATGGCTACACCTTC,CASSVVGEGSYGYTF,TRBV5-5,15,NA,TRBJ1-2,NA
TGTGCCAGCAGTTTGACGGGACTGGGCACAGATACGCAGTATTTT,CASSLTGLGTDTQYF,TRBV28,15,NA,TRBJ2-3,NA
TGTGCCTGGAACGTTAATGGCTCCCCATCGTACTTC,CAWNVNGSPSYF,TRBV30,12,NA,TRBJ2-4,NA
TGTGCCAGCAGCTTATCCCCAACTAGGTACAATGAGCAGTTCTTC,CASSLSPTRYNEQFF,TRBV7-6,15,NA,TRBJ2-1,NA
TGTGCCAGCAGTGACGGTAAGTGGCACCCCTACGAGCAGTACTTC,CASSDGKWHPYEQYF,TRBV6-4,15,NA,TRBJ2-7,NA
TGTGCCACCAGCACCAGACTAGCGGCCTCCCGGTCGTATACGCAGTATTTT,CATSTRLAASRSYTQYF,TRBV15,17,TRBD2,TRBJ2-3,once
TGTGCCAGCAGTTCTGGGGTCTACGAGCAGTACTTC,CASSSGVYEQYF,TRBV6-6,12,NA,TRBJ2-7,NA
TGTGCCAGCAGAGAAACGGGCACTAACTATGGCTACACCTTC,CASRETGTNYGYTF,TRBV27,14,NA,TRBJ1-2,NA
TGTGCCAGCAGCTTAGCCCACAGAGCCAACTATGGCTACACCTTC,CASSLAHRANYGYTF,TRBV13,15,NA,TRBJ1-2,few
TGTGCCAGCAGCTTCAGCACCGGGGAGCTGTTTTTT,CASSFSTGELFF,TRBV5-6,12,NA,TRBJ2-2,NA
TGTGCCAGCAGCCCTGAGGGGGATTCCAATCAGCCCCAGCATTTT,CASSPEGDSNQPQHF,TRBV5-5,15,NA,TRBJ1-5,medium-sized
TGTGCCAGCAGTTACTCAGGGTTGGAGACCCAGTACTTC,CASSYSGLETQYF,TRBV6-5,13,NA,TRBJ2-5,few
TGCGCCAGCAGCATTGAGGGGACCAGCTATGGCTACACCTTC,CASSIEGTSYGYTF,TRBV5-1,14,NA,TRBJ1-2,few
TGTGCCAGCAGTGGTGAAGGGGGGCGGGCAGATACGCAGTATTTT,CASSGEGGRADTQYF,TRBV2,15,NA,TRBJ2-3,NA
TGTGCCAGCAGCCCGACAGGGACCGGGGAGCTGTTTTTT,CASSPTGTGELFF,TRBV5-6,13,TRBD1,TRBJ2-2,NA
TGCGCCAGCAGCTTGCCCGGGACGACTAATGAGCAGTTCTTC,CASSLPGTTNEQFF,TRBV5-1,14,NA,TRBJ2-1,NA
TGTGCCAGCAGTTCCTATTACGAGCAGTACTTC,CASSSYYEQYF,TRBV6-5,11,NA,TRBJ2-7,NA
TGCGCCAGCAGCTCCGTATTCACCGGGGAGCTGTTTTTT,CASSSVFTGELFF,TRBV5-1,13,NA,TRBJ2-2,NA
TGTGCCAGCAGCCTCAGGGTTGGCTCCTACAATGAGCAGTTCTTC,CASSLRVGSYNEQFF,TRBV6-1,15,NA,TRBJ2-1,NA
TGTGCCAGCAGTGAAGCCATCCCAGGGAGCTATAATTCACCCCTCCACTTT,CASSEAIPGSYNSPLHF,TRBV6-1,17,NA,TRBJ1-6,many
TGTGCCAGCACAGTCAATAGCAATCAGCCCCAGCATTTT,CASTVNSNQPQHF,TRBV28,13,NA,TRBJ1-5,NA
TGTGCCAGCAGTTACGAAACTAGCGGGGGCCGCAATACGCAGTATTTT,CASSYETSGGRNTQYF,TRBV6-6,16,TRBD2,TRBJ2-3,NA
TGTGCCCCCCCCGGGTGTGGCTCCTACAATGAGCAGTTCTTC,CAPPGCGSYNEQFF,TRBV21-1,14,NA,TRBJ2-1,NA
TGTGCCATCAGTGCGCCAGCTAATGAGCAGTTCTTC,CAISAPANEQFF,TRBV10-3,12,NA,TRBJ2-1,NA
TGTGCCAGCAGCGCCAGAGGTCCTAGCGGGGGGGATACGCAGTATTTT,CASSARGPSGGDTQYF,TRBV7-9,16,TRBD2,TRBJ2-3,NA
TGTGCCAGCAGTCGCCGGACGGACTCCTACGAGCAGTACTTC,CASSRRTDSYEQYF,TRBV6-5,14,NA,TRBJ2-7,NA
TGTGCCAGCGGGCCCGGGACAGGGGTGGGGGATACGCAGTATTTT,CASGPGTGVGDTQYF,TRBV6-6,15,TRBD1,TRBJ2-3,NA